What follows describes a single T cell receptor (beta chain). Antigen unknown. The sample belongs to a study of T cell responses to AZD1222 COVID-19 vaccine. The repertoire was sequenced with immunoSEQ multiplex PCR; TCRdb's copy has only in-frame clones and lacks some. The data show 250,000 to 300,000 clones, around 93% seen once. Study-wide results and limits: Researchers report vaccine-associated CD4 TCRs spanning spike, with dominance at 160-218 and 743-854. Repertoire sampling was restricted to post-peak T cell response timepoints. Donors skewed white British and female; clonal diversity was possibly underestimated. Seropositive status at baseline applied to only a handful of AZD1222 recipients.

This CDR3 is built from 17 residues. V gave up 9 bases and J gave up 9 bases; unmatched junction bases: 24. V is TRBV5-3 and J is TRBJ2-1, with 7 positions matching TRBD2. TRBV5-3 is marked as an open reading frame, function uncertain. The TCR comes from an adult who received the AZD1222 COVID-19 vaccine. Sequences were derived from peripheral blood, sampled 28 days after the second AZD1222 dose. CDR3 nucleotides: TGTGCCACCGACGTGGGGATGCGGGAGCCCCCGGAGGTTGAGCAGTTCTTC. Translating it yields CATDVGMREPPEVEQFF.